This T cell receptor beta chain comes out of a study of blood T cell repertoires in COVID-19. Study-level background: Nucleic acid was either cDNA or gDNA, and it came from T cells, B-cell-depleted T cells, or PBMCs.

CDR3 length: 15 residues. In germline, CDR1 is SEHNR, CDR2 FQNEAQ (reference sequence). With 5 bases removed from V and 7 bases from J, the gap between germline ends came to 21 bases. TCRdb keeps only in-frame clones here, not all; method: immunoSEQ multiplex PCR. The sample shows fewer than 500,000 clones, approximately 89% of them seen only once. Ages ranged from about 18 to 89 years, with residence in fewer than 25 US areas. Participant-reported clinical history was the basis for cohort assignment. Two negative PCRs, clearance, or symptom resolution were required of recovered Cohort 3 donors. Sequencing was performed on PBMCs or T cells enriched from blood (not recorded which). The chain combines TRBV7-9 with TRBJ2-7; D is unresolved. The sequence derives from a man aged 30 to 39 who had recovered from COVID-19. The chain's CDR3 is CASSPRGVVDSEQYF. The CDR3 DNA reads as TGTGCCAGCAGCCCACGTGGTGTGGTAGATTCGGAGCAGTACTTC. The complete variable domain, with remaining parts taken from reference TRBV7-9 and TRBJ2-7, reads DTGVSQNPRHKITKRGQNVTFRCDPISEHNRLYWYRQTLGQGPEFLTYFQNEAQLEKSRLLSDRFSAERPKGSFSTLEIQRTEQGDSAMYLCASSPRGVVDSEQYFGPGTRLTVT.